Listed here are 15 T cell receptor beta chains from one sample, sequenced in a study of blood T cell repertoires in COVID-19. Clones were sequenced by immunoSEQ multiplex PCR, and TCRdb holds only the in-frame ones, with some missing. The table includes roughly 200,000 clones, about 93% detected once. Sequenced: peripheral blood. Receptors were obtained from a man aged 45-65 years with acute or convalescent COVID-19.

This clone was seen more than once but under ten times. The V call is TRBV14, the J call TRBJ1-2; TRBD1 matches 7 bases. Germline CDR1 reads SGHDN; CDR2 reads FVKESK. V gave up 3 bases and J gave up 1 base; unmatched junction bases: 17. The length of the CDR3 is 19 residues. In nucleotides, the CDR3 is TGTGCCAGCAGCCAGACAGTAGGGACAGCCGTTTCAGATAACTATGGCTACACCTTC. Translated, it gives CASSQTVGTAVSDNYGYTF.

This chain joins TRBV6-5 and TRBJ2-7; tentatively, D is TRBD1 (5 bases). Germline CDR1 and CDR2: MNHEY and SVGAGI. The length of the CDR3 is 14 residues. The V gene lost 0 bases and the J gene lost 0 bases, with 6 bases spanning the gap. The chain's CDR3 is CASSYSQGSYEQYV. The CDR3 coding sequence is TGTGCCAGCAGTTACTCCCAGGGCTCCTACGAGCAGTACGTC.

The J gene is TRBJ2-3, the V gene TRBV5-1; 7 bases are a match to TRBD2. Germline V gene lookup returns CDR1 SGHRS and CDR2 YFSETQ. V trimming: 4 bases; J trimming: 1 base; junction bases outside the gene matches: 12. The CDR3 is 17 amino acids. CDR3 loop: CASSLRTSRYGTDTQYF. DNA of the CDR3: TGCGCCAGCAGCCTCCGGACTAGTCGGTACGGCACAGATACGCAGTATTTT.

The J gene is TRBJ1-6, the V gene TRBV28, with D unresolved. The CDR3 runs to 13 residues. The ends were cut back, 6 bases at V and 6 bases at J, with 9 bases in the middle. The germline CDR1 and CDR2 sequences are MDHEN and SYDVKM. Here the CDR3 DNA reads TGTGCCAGCAGCATTAAGCGTAATTCACCCCTCCACTTT. Translating gives CASSIKRNSPLHF.

The chain uses TRBV19 and TRBJ1-1, with TRBD1 as a possible D gene (5 bases). The CDR3 runs 13 residues. Germline V gene sequence: CDR1 LNHDA, CDR2 SQIVND (reference sequence). V was cut by 4 bases and J by 1 base, with 7 bases left in between. The CDR3, as DNA: TGTGCCAGTAGTAGACAGTCGAACACTGAAGCTTTCTTT. Its translation is CASSRQSNTEAFF.

V and J are TRBV5-6 and TRBJ1-6, with D possibly TRBD1 on 5 matching bases. V lost 6 bases to trimming and J lost 3 bases, with 13 bases between them. Per germline, CDR1 SGHDT and CDR2 YYEEEE. This CDR3 has 15 residues. The CDR3 sequence: CASTDDRIYNSPLHF. CDR3 nucleotides: TGTGCCAGCACCGATGACAGAATCTATAATTCACCCCTCCACTTT. Together with reference TRBV5-6 and TRBJ1-6, the CDR3 gives the full variable domain: DAGVTQSPTHLIKTRGQQVTLRCSPKSGHDTVSWYQQALGQGPQFIFQYYEEEERQRGNFPDRFSGHQFPNYSSELNVNALLLGDSALYLCASTDDRIYNSPLHFGNGTRLTVT.

The gene calls are TRBV5-4 and TRBJ2-5; no reliable D call. The J call may be incorrect, as the DNA end agrees better with TRBJ2-7. The CDR3 contains 12 residues. The germline V gene has CDR1 SGHNT and CDR2 YYREEE (reference sequence). This CDR3 reads CASSLVGYEQYF. The DNA for the CDR3 is TGTGCCAGCAGCCTGGTGGGCTACGAGCAGTACTTC.

The V and J genes are TRBV5-5 and TRBJ2-5; no firm D call. The CDR3 consists of 14 residues. Looked up from germline, CDR1 is SGHKS and CDR2 is YYEKEE (reference sequence). V was trimmed by 4 bases and J by 5 bases, leaving 15 bases between them. The CDR3: CASSPSSVGETQYF. CDR3 in DNA: TGTGCCAGCAGCCCGTCGTCAGTCGGGGAGACCCAGTACTTC.

V gene TRBV19 combines with J gene TRBJ2-2; no definite D call. Trimming pared 4 bases from V and 6 bases from J, leaving 12 bases between. This CDR3 spans 14 amino acids. Germline V gives CDR1 LNHDA, CDR2 SQIVND (reference sequence). CDR3 sequence: CASSKEQPSGELFF. CDR3 sequence (DNA): TGTGCCAGTAGTAAAGAACAGCCTTCCGGGGAGCTGTTTTTT.

CDR3 loop: CASSPRTSGTYNEQFF. DNA for the CDR3: TGTGCCAGTAGCCCGCGGACTAGCGGTACCTACAATGAGCAGTTCTTC. The chain couples TRBV19 to TRBJ2-1, with TRBD2 matching over 10 bases. The CDR3 covers 16 residues. V trimming: 6 bases; J trimming: 2 bases; junction bases outside the gene matches: 7. Germline values: CDR1 LNHDA, CDR2 SQIVND (reference sequence).

The chain links TRBV5-1 to TRBJ2-1; 8 nucleotides match TRBD2. The germline CDR1 and CDR2 sequences are SGHRS and YFSETQ. Trimming removed 0 bases from V and 6 bases from J; junction bases left unmatched: 14. This CDR3 region has 18 residues. The CDR3 region has the DNA TGCGCCAGCAGCTTGGATCAGTTTCGGGGGGGCCGGGGCAATGAGCAGTTCTTC. Its protein product is CASSLDQFRGGRGNEQFF.

A single count supports this clone. The chain combines TRBV7-2 with TRBJ2-3; 10 nucleotides line up with TRBD2. The CDR3 is 16 amino acids. CDR1 and CDR2 from the germline V gene are SGHTA and FQGNSA. The ends lost 1 base at V and 3 bases at J; junction bases unmatched: 4. CDR3 in amino acids: CASSLVRTSGTDTQYF. DNA of the CDR3: TGTGCCAGCAGCTTAGTAAGGACTAGCGGAACAGATACGCAGTATTTT.

The chain recombines TRBV28 with TRBJ2-7; 7 positions match TRBD2. This CDR3 is 16 amino acids long. Trimming removed 10 bases from V and 0 bases from J; junction bases left unmatched: 15. In germline, CDR1 is MDHEN, CDR2 SYDVKM. This chain's CDR3 is CATLPGIAGRSYEQYF. The CDR3 DNA is TGTGCCACTCTTCCCGGGATAGCGGGTCGCTCCTACGAGCAGTACTTC.

The rearrangement links TRBV30 to TRBJ2-7; 7 bases agree with TRBD1. V shed 2 bases, J shed 6 bases, and the junction held 4 bases outside the gene matches. The CDR3 is 12 residues long. Germline values: CDR1 GTSNPN, CDR2 SVGIG (reference sequence). This CDR3 reads CAWSRTGSEQYV. CDR3 nucleotides: TGTGCCTGGAGTCGGACAGGTAGCGAGCAGTACGTC.

The chain carries TRBV15 and TRBJ1-1; 7 bases align to TRBD1. The CDR3 is 15 amino acids. Trimming at V came to 5 bases and at J to 2 bases, leaving 8 bases not matched to a gene. Germline V gene data show CDR1 as LNHNV and CDR2 as YYDKDF (reference sequence). The CDR3 region has the DNA TGTGCCACCAGCTTCACTGACAGGGCAAACACTGAAGCTTTCTTT. Protein: CATSFTDRANTEAFF.